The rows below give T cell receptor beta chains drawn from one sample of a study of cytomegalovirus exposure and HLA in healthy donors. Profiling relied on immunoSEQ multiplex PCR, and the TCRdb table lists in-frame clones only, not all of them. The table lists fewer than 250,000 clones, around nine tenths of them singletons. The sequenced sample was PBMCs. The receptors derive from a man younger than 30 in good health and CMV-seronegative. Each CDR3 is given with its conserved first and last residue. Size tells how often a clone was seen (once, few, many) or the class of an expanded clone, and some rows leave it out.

CATSRPGTAYTDTQYF	16	TRBV15	NA
CASSHPGLAANEQFF	15	TRBV4-2	NA
CASSLALAAGPNEQFF	16	TRBV7-2	NA
CASSFLGVADEQYF	14	TRBV5-1	NA
CASSYGWDRGAPLHF	15	TRBV6-5	NA
CASSSSGQGRTF	12	TRBV19	few
CASSSPRDRITYEQYF	16	TRBV11-2	NA
CASRKRETPYNEQFF	15	TRBV6-5	NA
CASSPSGSSYEQYF	14	TRBV7-9	once
CASSHTSVETQYF	13	TRBV4-1	NA
CASRGGTSFLDNEQFF	16	TRBV19	once
CASSFLAGPQETQYF	15	TRBV6-5	NA
CASSFRQSTYEQYF	14	TRBV9	NA
CASTPNGGKPQHF	13	TRBV7-2	NA
CASSLPRTGPRGEQFF	16	TRBV5-1	once
CASRRTGGRSGELFF	15	TRBV6-5	NA
CAGSYYRRGPTDTQYF	16	TRBV6-5	NA
CASRGLAGVTGELFF	15	TRBV2	NA
CASSRAGNEKLFF	13	TRBV18	NA
CAGQGTGYGNTIYF	14	TRBV28	few
CASTPAGLGDNEQFF	15	TRBV6-5	NA
CASSPSQERGSPLHF	15	TRBV6-4	NA
CATTGMGADTQYF	13	TRBV6-5	NA
CASSLGDTVGELFF	14	TRBV5-1	NA
CASSPDRNSPLHF	13	TRBV5-4	NA
CASSEALSGGYEQYF	15	TRBV2	NA
CASSPGQGGTEAFF	14	TRBV18	NA
CATTTGPNTGELFF	14	TRBV5-1	few
CASSNTGVTEAFF	13	TRBV25-1	NA
CASSILGPTDTQYF	14	TRBV7-2	NA
CASSLAQGPHEQYF	14	TRBV7-6	NA
CASSLGPSGHYEQYF	15	TRBV11-2	NA
CASSETAGGPDTQYF	15	TRBV6-4	NA
CASSPPSGGNTGELFF	16	TRBV11-3	NA
CASSGLSGNTIYF	13	TRBV30	NA
CASSRQPSTDTQYF	14	TRBV19	few
CASSHPTGYGAIDTIYF	17	TRBV4-1	NA
CASSVGQGFAYEQYF	15	TRBV9	NA
CAGSLVTF	8	TRBV7-9	NA
CASSQDSTSRLEQYF	15	TRBV4-3	NA
CASSYGEGFEQYF	13	TRBV6-6	NA
CASSYGQGVHGYTF	14	TRBV6-5	NA
CASSLRREGREQYF	14	TRBV28	NA
CASSPSIAGEQTQYF	15	TRBV18	NA
CASSQLVRGLAVQETQYF	18	TRBV4-3	NA
CASSYGADEQFF	12	TRBV6-5	NA
CASSQQAGLAGGGMNEQFF	19	TRBV4-1	NA
CASSHWREGSPDTQYF	16	TRBV5-1	NA
CASSPRGGNQPQHF	14	TRBV5-6	NA
CASSFPGLSNQPQHF	15	TRBV28	NA
CASSLKFRRSGTGLDEQYF	19	TRBV4-1	NA
CASSSSGSRSGELFF	15	TRBV6-5	NA
CSARTEAGELFF	12	TRBV29-1	NA
CASSPQGIDEQYF	13	TRBV5-6	NA